This TCR beta chain emerged from a study of response to subunit inactivated influenza vaccine. TCRdb re-called the RT-PCR reads with MiXCR, one entry per CDR3 protein. Here the sample spans roughly 700,000 distinct CDR3 sequences, around 14% being singletons. Study-level points and caveats: After each seasonal influenza vaccination, few new T cells are recruited, the authors suggested.

The CDR3 consists of 16 residues. Deletions cut 3 bases from V and 0 bases from J, with 12 bases between. A word on this clonotype: What it binds is unknown.

This sequence joins TRBV12-3 or TRBV12-4 and TRBJ2-1; no firm D call. Sequences were derived from PBMCs from blood, sampled 12 days after vaccination. This TCR came from a man aged 45 to 65 who received an inactivated influenza vaccine. CDR3 in amino acids: CASSLSRWSSYNEQFF. DNA of the CDR3: TGTGCCAGCAGTTTGTCGAGGTGGAGCTCCTACAATGAGCAGTTCTTC.